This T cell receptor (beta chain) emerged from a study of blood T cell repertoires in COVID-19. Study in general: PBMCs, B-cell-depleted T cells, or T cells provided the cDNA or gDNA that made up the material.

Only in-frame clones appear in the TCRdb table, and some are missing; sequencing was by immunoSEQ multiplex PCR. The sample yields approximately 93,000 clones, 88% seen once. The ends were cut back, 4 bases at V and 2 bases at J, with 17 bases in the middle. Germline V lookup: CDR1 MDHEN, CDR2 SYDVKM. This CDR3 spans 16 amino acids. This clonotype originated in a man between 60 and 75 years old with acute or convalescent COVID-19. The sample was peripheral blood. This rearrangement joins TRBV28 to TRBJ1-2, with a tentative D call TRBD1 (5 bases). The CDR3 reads CASSSPPGGSNYGYTF. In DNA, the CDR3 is TGTGCCAGCAGTTCACCCCCCGGGGGGTCGAACTATGGCTACACCTTC.